The rows below give T cell receptor beta chains drawn from one sample of a study of cytomegalovirus exposure and HLA in healthy donors. The assay was immunoSEQ multiplex PCR, and TCRdb's table has in-frame clones only and misses some. The repertoire holds hundreds of thousands of clones, over 75% seen once, with about 0.9% in the top ten. Sequenced material: PBMCs. These receptors were obtained from a woman aged 18-30 years in good health and CMV-seronegative. Both conserved end residues are part of each CDR3. A D gene is named only where the DNA matches it firmly. Expanded clones get a size class; other rows say once, few or many, or leave the size out.

j_call	v_call	clone_size	d_call	cdr3_length	cdr3_nt	cdr3_aa
TRBJ1-4	TRBV19	NA	TRBD1	15	TGTGCCAGTAGTACCGGGACAGCAACTAATGAAAAACTGTTTTTT	CASSTGTATNEKLFF
TRBJ2-1	TRBV6-5	NA	TRBD2	15	TGTGCCAGCACCCGACTAGCGGGAGATTACAATGAGCAGTTCTTC	CASTRLAGDYNEQFF
TRBJ2-2	TRBV5-1	few	TRBD1	14	TGCGCCAGCAGCTCGGGACAGTTAACCGGGGAGCTGTTTTTT	CASSSGQLTGELFF
TRBJ2-1	TRBV19	NA	NA	16	TGTGCCAGTAGTATCTCTCTAGACCTCGTTATCGATGAGCAGTTCTTC	CASSISLDLVIDEQFF
TRBJ1-6	TRBV6-5	NA	NA	14	TGTGCCAGCAGTTGGGAGGACACGAATTCACCCCTCCACTTT	CASSWEDTNSPLHF
TRBJ1-2	TRBV5-1	NA	NA	15	TGCGCCAGCAGCACTGACCCATCTAGGTCGAATGGCTACACCTTC	CASSTDPSRSNGYTF
TRBJ2-7	TRBV5-4	NA	NA	13	TGTGCCAGCAGCACGCCTACTAGTACCGAGCAGTACTTC	CASSTPTSTEQYF
TRBJ1-2	TRBV9	once	NA	14	TGTGCCAGCAGCGGCGGACAGCCCGTCTATGGCTACACCTTC	CASSGGQPVYGYTF
TRBJ2-7	TRBV6-5	NA	NA	14	TGTGCCAGCAGTGGGTTCGAGGGGGCCTACGAGCAGTACTTC	CASSGFEGAYEQYF
TRBJ2-3	TRBV10-2	NA	TRBD2	14	TGCGCCAGCAGTCTTAGCGGGTTGACAGATACGCAGTATTTT	CASSLSGLTDTQYF
TRBJ2-3	TRBV7-6	NA	NA	16	TGTGCCAGCAGCTTAGTCGTTGGCGGCCACACAGATACGCAGTATTTT	CASSLVVGGHTDTQYF
TRBJ2-7	TRBV18	NA	TRBD2	17	TGTGCCAGCTCATTGGGCCTAGCGGGAGGACAAACCTACGAGCAGTACTTC	CASSLGLAGGQTYEQYF
TRBJ2-5	TRBV15	NA	TRBD1	16	TGTGCCACCAGCATTTCGGGACAGGGCGACGAAGAGACCCAGTACTTC	CATSISGQGDEETQYF
TRBJ1-2	TRBV9	NA	TRBD1	16	TGTGCCAGCAGCCCCGGGACAGGGTTCTTGGGCTATGGCTACACCTTC	CASSPGTGFLGYGYTF
TRBJ1-2	TRBV25-1	NA	NA	12	TGTGCCAGCACTGAGGGACAACTTGACTATACCTTC	CASTEGQLDYTF
TRBJ2-7	TRBV7-9	NA	NA	13	TGTGCCAGCAGCCACCCCCCGGGGTGGGAGCAGTACTTC	CASSHPPGWEQYF
TRBJ2-4	TRBV28	NA	NA	14	TGTGCCAGCAGTTTTGTGGAGGAACCAAACATTCAGTACTTC	CASSFVEEPNIQYF
TRBJ2-7	TRBV15	NA	TRBD1	13	TGTGCCACCAGCTCCGACAGGGGCTACGAGCAGTACTTC	CATSSDRGYEQYF
TRBJ1-4	TRBV18	NA	NA	16	TGTGCCAGCTCACCGAACCTCCCCGGTATCGAGGAAAAACTGTTTTTT	CASSPNLPGIEEKLFF
TRBJ1-4	TRBV25-1	NA	NA	17	TGTGCCAGCAGTGACTTTGACAGCCATGCAACTAATGAAAAACTGTTTTTT	CASSDFDSHATNEKLFF
TRBJ2-2	TRBV11-1	NA	TRBD2	18	TGTGCCAGCACCCAAACCCCTAGCGGGCCACTGAACACCGGGGAGCTGTTTTTT	CASTQTPSGPLNTGELFF
TRBJ2-1	TRBV7-8	NA	TRBD2	16	TGTGCCAGCAGCTTACTAGCGGGAGGGGGTTACAATGAGCAGTTCTTC	CASSLLAGGGYNEQFF
TRBJ2-7	TRBV11-2	NA	TRBD1	16	TGTGCCAGCAGCTTAGCAAGGACAGGGATTCAGCACGAGCAGTACTTC	CASSLARTGIQHEQYF
TRBJ1-1	TRBV5-6	NA	NA	15	TGTGCCAGCAGCTCTTTCGGTCTAGAGAACACTGAAGCTTTCTTT	CASSSFGLENTEAFF
TRBJ1-1	TRBV5-4	NA	NA	11	NA	CASSTSTEAFF
TRBJ2-3	TRBV27	NA	NA	16	TGTGCCAGCAGTTCGGCACCCTTAGGGGGAGCAGATACGCAGTATTTT	CASSSAPLGGADTQYF
TRBJ2-1	TRBV28	NA	NA	19	TGTGCCAGCAGTTCCACAAGGTTGGGGGGTAGGAGCTCCTACAATGAGCAGTTCTTC	CASSSTRLGGRSSYNEQFF
TRBJ2-7	TRBV7-7	few	NA	15	TGTGCCAGCAGCTTAGAGGCAGGGGAACTCTACGAGCAGTACTTC	CASSLEAGELYEQYF
TRBJ1-1	TRBV25-1	many	NA	13	TGTGCCAGCAGTGAAAAAGGGGGGGTTTGGTCTTTCTTT	CASSEKGGVWSFF
TRBJ2-7	TRBV9	NA	TRBD2	15	TGTGCCAGCAGCGCAGGTATTAGCGGGACCTACGAGCAGTACTTC	CASSAGISGTYEQYF
TRBJ1-2	TRBV25-1	NA	NA	16	TGTGCCAGCAGCGTCCCCGGGCCCAGGCCGCCGGGAGGCTACACCTTC	CASSVPGPRPPGGYTF
TRBJ2-5	TRBV28	NA	TRBD1	13	TGTGCCAGCAGTGACAGGGAAAAGGAGACCCAGTACTTC	CASSDREKETQYF
TRBJ2-5	TRBV6-1	NA	TRBD1	15	TGTGCCAGCAGTGAGGTTCCAGGGGGCCAAGAGACCCAGTACTTC	CASSEVPGGQETQYF
TRBJ2-6	TRBV28	NA	NA	18	TGTGCCAGCAGTTTATGGGCAGGGGGGCTATCTGGGGCCAACGTCCTGACTTTC	CASSLWAGGLSGANVLTF
TRBJ2-7	TRBV29-1	once	TRBD1	14	TGCAGCGCCTCGGGACAGGGAAGCTCCTACGAGCAGTACTTC	CSASGQGSSYEQYF
TRBJ1-1	TRBV30	NA	TRBD1	15	TGTGCCTGGAGTGGCAGGGGGCGAGCCGGGACTGAAGCTTTCTTT	CAWSGRGRAGTEAFF
TRBJ1-5	TRBV9	NA	NA	14	TGTGCCAGCGGGGGCGGGGGTGGCAATCAGCCCCAGCATTTT	CASGGGGGNQPQHF
TRBJ2-2	TRBV28	NA	NA	15	TGTGCCAGCAGAGGGGCGGGATTAGGGGCCGGGGAGCTGTTTTTT	CASRGAGLGAGELFF
TRBJ1-2	TRBV6-1	NA	TRBD1	13	TGTGCCAGCAGTGAAGATGGACAGGGAGGAAACACCTTC	CASSEDGQGGNTF
TRBJ2-2	TRBV27	NA	NA	13	TGTGCCAGCCTCGAGGGTGGGACCGGGGAGCTGTTTTTT	CASLEGGTGELFF
TRBJ2-2	TRBV28	NA	NA	16	TGTGCCAGCAGTCCCCCGAGACAGATGAACACCGGGGAGCTGTTTTTT	CASSPPRQMNTGELFF
TRBJ2-1	TRBV27	NA	TRBD2	15	TGTGCCAGCAGGGGAGGACTAGCGGGAAACAATGAGCAGTTCTTC	CASRGGLAGNNEQFF
TRBJ2-6	TRBV9	once	NA	16	TGTGCCAGCAGCGTGGGCAGGCTTACTGGGGCCAACGTCCTGACTTTC	CASSVGRLTGANVLTF
TRBJ2-2	TRBV7-3	NA	NA	13	TGTGCCAGCAGCCCCGCGGGGCCCGGGGAGCTGTTTTTT	CASSPAGPGELFF
TRBJ1-2	TRBV4-1	few	NA	16	TGCGCCAGCAGCCAATTCACAGAAGATCAGATCTATGGCTACACCTTC	CASSQFTEDQIYGYTF
TRBJ2-7	TRBV28	NA	NA	14	TGTGCCAGCAGCCCTGGGGGAACAGGGAAATTGGAGTACTTC	CASSPGGTGKLEYF
TRBJ1-6	TRBV28	NA	NA	14	TGTGCCAGCAGTTTATATCCTCTTAATTCACCCCTCCACTTT	CASSLYPLNSPLHF
TRBJ2-5	TRBV9	NA	NA	20	TGTGCCAGCAGGGCAGGCCCTCGACTCACTAGCCGCGTGAGACAAGAGACCCAGTACTTC	CASRAGPRLTSRVRQETQYF
TRBJ2-7	TRBV2	NA	TRBD1	15	TGTGCCAGCAGAGATTCTACGGACAGGGGCTACGAGCAGTACTTC	CASRDSTDRGYEQYF
TRBJ1-4	TRBV6-5	NA	TRBD1	13	TGTGCCAGCAAACAGACAGGGGTTAGAAAACTGTTTTTT	CASKQTGVRKLFF
TRBJ2-7	TRBV5-1	NA	TRBD2	16	TGCGCCAGCAGCATAACCCCTAGCGGCCCCACCTACGAGCAGTACTTC	CASSITPSGPTYEQYF
TRBJ2-6	TRBV2	NA	TRBD1	16	TGTGCCAGCAGTGCAACAGGGGGCTCTGGGGCCAACGTCCTGACTTTC	CASSATGGSGANVLTF
TRBJ2-7	TRBV11-2	NA	TRBD2	15	TGTGCCAGCACCCCCGCAGCGGGAGGCTACTACGAGCAGTACTTC	CASTPAAGGYYEQYF
TRBJ1-1	TRBV4-1	NA	TRBD1	14	TGCGCCAGCAGCCAAGCTAAGGGGGCAGCTGAAGCTTTCTTT	CASSQAKGAAEAFF
TRBJ1-1	TRBV5-4	NA	TRBD1	14	TGTGCCAGCAGCGGGCCATTACAGGGGACTGAAGCTTTCTTT	CASSGPLQGTEAFF
TRBJ2-7	TRBV9	NA	TRBD2	13	TGTGCCAGCAGCCGGACTAGTTCCTACGAGCAGTACTTC	CASSRTSSYEQYF
TRBJ2-1	TRBV6-1	NA	TRBD2	16	TGTGCCAGCAGTGAAGGCCGACTAGCGGGAGGGGATGAGCAGTTCTTC	CASSEGRLAGGDEQFF
TRBJ1-5	TRBV10-1	NA	TRBD1	18	TGCGCCAGCAGTGTCCGGGACAGGGATTTCGTCAGCAATCAGCCCCAGCATTTT	CASSVRDRDFVSNQPQHF
TRBJ2-3	TRBV27	NA	NA	16	TGTGCCAGCAGCCCGGATGGTAGCGGACCTACAGATACGCAGTATTTT	CASSPDGSGPTDTQYF